What follows are 17 T cell receptor beta chains derived from one specimen sequenced in a study of identifying expanded T cells in peripheral blood. Assay: immunoSEQ multiplex PCR; the TCRdb copy retains only in-frame clones and omits some. This table has around 90,000 clones, roughly 88% appearing once. Specimen: blood. These receptors were collected from a person between 18 and 75 years old in good health.

This clone was seen a single time. This chain links TRBV29-1 with TRBJ2-3, with 12 bases matching TRBD2. The CDR3 loop spans 15 amino acids. Germline lookup yields CDR1 SQVTM and CDR2 ANQGSEA. V shed 4 bases, J shed 4 bases, and the junction held 6 bases outside the gene matches. The CDR3 sequence is CSVVLAGGRADTQYF. DNA for the CDR3: TGCAGCGTTGTCCTAGCGGGAGGGAGGGCAGATACGCAGTATTTT.

The V call is TRBV10-3, the J call TRBJ2-1; 7 nucleotides match TRBD2. CDR3 length equals 14 residues. Germline CDR1 is ENHRY and CDR2 is SYGVKD. V trimming: 4 bases; J trimming: 4 bases; junction bases outside the gene matches: 4. The chain's CDR3 is CAISGSSGYNEQFF. The CDR3, as DNA: TGTGCCATCAGTGGGTCTAGCGGTTACAATGAGCAGTTCTTC.

V gene TRBV28 combines with J gene TRBJ2-7, with 7 bases aligning to TRBD2. Germline V lookup: CDR1 MDHEN, CDR2 SYDVKM. The CDR3 contains 14 residues. V shed 9 bases, J shed 0 bases, and the junction held 8 bases outside the gene matches. The CDR3 region is CASQSRGDSYEQYF. The CDR3 bases are TGTGCCAGTCAAAGTCGGGGGGACTCCTACGAGCAGTACTTC.

The J gene is TRBJ1-1, the V gene TRBV5-1; 7 positions agree with TRBD1. The CDR3 consists of 17 residues. The trim removed 2 bases at V and 3 bases at J, leaving 13 bases unmatched. Per germline, CDR1 SGHRS and CDR2 YFSETQ. The CDR3 DNA sequence: TGCGCCAGCAGCTTTTTTCGGAGCAGGGGGAAGGACACTGAAGCTTTCTTT. Protein sequence: CASSFFRSRGKDTEAFF.

The chain has TRBV7-8 and TRBJ1-4; the match to TRBD1 covers 10 bases. Germline V gene data show CDR1 as SGHVS and CDR2 as FQNEAQ. The CDR3 runs to 17 residues. J lost 2 bases, V lost 1 base, and 4 bases had no gene match. CDR3 sequence: CASSLGDRGLTNEKLFF. CDR3 DNA sequence: TGTGCCAGCAGCTTAGGGGACAGGGGTCTGACTAATGAAAAACTGTTTTTT.

The chain employs TRBV28 and TRBJ1-2; 9 bases agree with TRBD1. This CDR3 is built from 16 residues. Germline V lookup: CDR1 MDHEN, CDR2 SYDVKM. The trim removed 3 bases at V and 5 bases at J, leaving 10 bases unmatched. The CDR3 DNA sequence: TGTGCCAGCAGTTTTTTTCCCCCGGGACAGGGATATGGCTACACCTTC. Protein: CASSFFPPGQGYGYTF.

V and J are TRBV7-3 and TRBJ1-5; no reliable D call. The CDR3 loop spans 15 amino acids. Trimming shortened V by 4 bases and J by 7 bases, and 17 bases separated the two germline ends. Germline loops: CDR1 SGHTA, CDR2 FQGTGA. DNA for the CDR3: TGTGCCAGCAGCTGGAGTGGGGATGGACCCCAGCCCCAGCATTTT. This sequence encodes CASSWSGDGPQPQHF.

The chain joins TRBV19 to TRBJ2-6; 7 positions agree with TRBD1. Germline loops: CDR1 LNHDA, CDR2 SQIVND (reference sequence). V lost 4 bases, J lost 2 bases, and 5 bases stayed unmatched. This CDR3 is built from 16 residues. CDR3 residues: CASSKPGGAGANVLTF. Here the CDR3 DNA reads TGTGCCAGTAGTAAGCCAGGGGGAGCTGGGGCCAACGTCCTGACTTTC.

The V and J genes are TRBV19 and TRBJ1-2, with a weak D call TRBD1 (5 bases). Germline loops: CDR1 LNHDA, CDR2 SQIVND (reference sequence). V was shortened by 2 bases and J by 5 bases, with 15 bases between the two germline ends. CDR3 size: 15 residues. CDR3 loop: CASSILRQPIYGYTF. CDR3 nucleotides: TGTGCCAGTAGTATACTACGACAGCCGATTTATGGCTACACCTTC. The full variable domain, in which reference TRBV19 and TRBJ1-2 provide the parts outside the CDR3, is DGGITQSPKYLFRKEGQNVTLSCEQNLNHDAMYWYRQDPGQGLRLIYYSQIVNDFQKGDIAEGYSVSREKKESFPLTVTSAQKNPTAFYLCASSILRQPIYGYTFGSGTRLTVV.

The rearrangement joins TRBV19 to TRBJ1-5; no firm D call. In germline, CDR1 is LNHDA, CDR2 SQIVND (reference sequence). Trimming stripped 4 bases from V and 4 bases from J, with 8 bases between. This CDR3 has 13 amino acids. The CDR3 DNA sequence: TGTGCCAGTAGTAAGACGGTAAATCAGCCCCAGCATTTT. Encoded protein: CASSKTVNQPQHF.

This clone was detected a few times. The chain carries TRBV28 and TRBJ2-5; D may be TRBD2 (6 bases). This CDR3 has 16 residues. Germline V gene sequence: CDR1 MDHEN, CDR2 SYDVKM. The germline V and J ends were trimmed by 7 bases and 4 bases, with 22 bases remaining between them. DNA of the CDR3: TGTGCCAGCACTCCGAGCGGCGGGGCGGGGAGAGAGACCCAGTACTTC. It is translated as CASTPSGGAGRETQYF.

The J gene is TRBJ2-7, the V gene TRBV7-2; perhaps TRBD2 as D (5 bases). Germline-derived CDR1 and CDR2 are SGHTA and FQGNSA. Between the trimmed V and J ends, which lost 4 bases and 6 bases, there was a span of 16 bases. The CDR3 is 14 residues long. This CDR3 reads CASSYPGRRTEQYF. CDR3 DNA: TGTGCCAGCAGCTACCCGGGCCGGAGGACCGAGCAGTACTTC.

The chain combines TRBV7-9 with TRBJ2-2, with 7 nucleotides matching TRBD2. Germline CDR1 reads SEHNR; CDR2 reads FQNEAQ (reference sequence). The J segment lost 9 bases and the V segment lost 5 bases, leaving 12 bases of the junction unmatched. The CDR3 contains 15 residues. DNA of the CDR3: TGTGCCAGCAGCCTCACGGGAGGCTATGGGAGGGAGCTGTTTTTT. Amino acids: CASSLTGGYGRELFF.

This clone was observed once. This chain uses TRBV9 with TRBJ2-1; 10 bases line up with TRBD2. The CDR3 covers 14 residues. Germline trimming cut 5 bases from V and 5 bases from J; bases unmatched to any gene: 4. CDR1 is SGDLS, CDR2 YYNGEE, per germline. CDR3 nucleotide sequence: TGTGCCAGCAGTCCTAGCGGGAGCCACAATGAGCAGTTCTTC. Its translation is CASSPSGSHNEQFF.

This clone showed up just once. The rearrangement links TRBV2 to TRBJ1-2; D might be TRBD1 (6 bases). The germline V gene has CDR1 SNHLY and CDR2 FYNNEI. V lost 5 bases to trimming and J lost 8 bases, with 12 bases between them. The CDR3 totals 12 residues. The CDR3 sequence: CASSTGSSGYTF. The CDR3 DNA sequence: TGTGCCAGCAGTACAGGGTCCAGCGGCTACACCTTC.

The V gene is TRBV7-3, the J gene TRBJ2-1, with D possibly being TRBD1 or TRBD2 (5 bases each). The CDR3 is 14 amino acids. V dropped 5 bases and J dropped 6 bases, with 14 bases sitting between them. The germline V gene has CDR1 SGHTA and CDR2 FQGTGA. DNA for the CDR3: TGTGCCAGCAGCGGAAGGGCAGGGAGCAATGAGCAGTTCTTC. Translated, it gives CASSGRAGSNEQFF.

The chain couples TRBV5-1 to TRBJ1-3, with 9 bases identical to TRBD1. Germline CDR1 reads SGHRS; CDR2 reads YFSETQ. After removal of 4 bases from V and 0 bases from J, the junction contained 5 bases not matched to a gene. CDR3 length: 16 amino acids. CDR3 sequence: CASSPTGQGSGNTIYF. In DNA, the CDR3 is TGCGCCAGCAGCCCGACGGGACAGGGCTCTGGAAACACCATATATTTT.